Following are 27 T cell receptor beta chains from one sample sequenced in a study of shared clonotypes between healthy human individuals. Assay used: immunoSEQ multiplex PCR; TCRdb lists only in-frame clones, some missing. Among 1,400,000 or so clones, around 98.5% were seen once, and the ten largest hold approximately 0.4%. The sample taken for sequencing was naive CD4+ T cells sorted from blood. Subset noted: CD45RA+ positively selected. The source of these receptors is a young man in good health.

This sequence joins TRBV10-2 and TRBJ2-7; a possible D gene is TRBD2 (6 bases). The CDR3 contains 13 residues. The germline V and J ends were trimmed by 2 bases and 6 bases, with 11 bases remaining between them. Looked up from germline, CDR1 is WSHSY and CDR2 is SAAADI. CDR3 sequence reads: CASSELVGGEQYF. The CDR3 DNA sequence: TGCGCCAGCAGTGAGCTTGTGGGGGGCGAGCAGTACTTC.

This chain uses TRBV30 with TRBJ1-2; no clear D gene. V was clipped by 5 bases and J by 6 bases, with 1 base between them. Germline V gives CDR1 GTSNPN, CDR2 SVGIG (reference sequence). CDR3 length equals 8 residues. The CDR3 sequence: CAWDGYTF. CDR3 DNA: TGTGCCTGGGATGGCTACACCTTC.

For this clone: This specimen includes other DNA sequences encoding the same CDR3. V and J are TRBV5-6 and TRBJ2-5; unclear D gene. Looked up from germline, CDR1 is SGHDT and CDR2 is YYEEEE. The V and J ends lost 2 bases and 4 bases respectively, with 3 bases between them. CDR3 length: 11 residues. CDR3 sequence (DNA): TGTGCCAGCAGCTTTTCAGAGACCCAGTACTTC. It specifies CASSFSETQYF.

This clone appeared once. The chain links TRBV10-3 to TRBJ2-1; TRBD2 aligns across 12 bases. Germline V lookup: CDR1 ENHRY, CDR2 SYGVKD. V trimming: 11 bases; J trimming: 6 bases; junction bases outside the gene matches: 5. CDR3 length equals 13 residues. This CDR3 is CAVSSGRVNEQFF. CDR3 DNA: TGTGCCGTTTCTAGCGGGAGGGTCAATGAGCAGTTCTTC.

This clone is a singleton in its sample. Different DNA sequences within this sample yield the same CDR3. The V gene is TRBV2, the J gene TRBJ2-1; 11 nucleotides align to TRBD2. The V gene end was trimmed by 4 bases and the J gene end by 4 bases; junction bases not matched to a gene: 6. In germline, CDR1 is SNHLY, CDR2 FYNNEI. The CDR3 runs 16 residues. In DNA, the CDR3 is TGTGCCAGCAGTGTCTTAGCGGGAGGGCGGTACAATGAGCAGTTCTTC. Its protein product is CASSVLAGGRYNEQFF. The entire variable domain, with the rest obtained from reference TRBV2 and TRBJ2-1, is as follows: EPEVTQTPSHQVTQMGQEVILRCVPISNHLYFYWYRQILGQKVEFLVSFYNNEISEKSEIFDDQFSVERPDGSNFTLKIRSTKLEDSAMYFCASSVLAGGRYNEQFFGPGTRLTVL.

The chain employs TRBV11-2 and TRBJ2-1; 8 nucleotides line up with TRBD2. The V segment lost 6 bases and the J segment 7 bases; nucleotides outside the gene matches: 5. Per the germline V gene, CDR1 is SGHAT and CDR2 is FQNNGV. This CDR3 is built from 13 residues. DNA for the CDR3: TGTGCCAGCAGTGATACTAGCGGAAATGAGCAGTTCTTC. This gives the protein CASSDTSGNEQFF.

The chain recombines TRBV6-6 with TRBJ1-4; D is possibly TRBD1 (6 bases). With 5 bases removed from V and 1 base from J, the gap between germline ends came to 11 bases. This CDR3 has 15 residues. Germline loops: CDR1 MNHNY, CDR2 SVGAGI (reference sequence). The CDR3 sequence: CASSPGQLTNEKLFF. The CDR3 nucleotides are TGTGCCAGCAGTCCCGGACAGTTAACTAATGAAAAACTGTTTTTT.

The CDR3 nucleotides are TGTGCCAGCACTAGGAAGGGTGACGGCTACACCTTC. Protein: CASTRKGDGYTF. The chain recombines TRBV2 with TRBJ1-2; unclear D gene. Germline V gene lookup returns CDR1 SNHLY and CDR2 FYNNEI. Trimming pared 7 bases from V and 8 bases from J, leaving 14 bases between. CDR3 length: 12 amino acids.

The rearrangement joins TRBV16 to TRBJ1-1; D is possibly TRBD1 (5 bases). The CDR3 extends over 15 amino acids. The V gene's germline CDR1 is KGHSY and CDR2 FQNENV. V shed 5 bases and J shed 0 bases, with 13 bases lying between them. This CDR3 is CASSTDRNMNTEAFF. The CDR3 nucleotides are TGTGCCAGCAGCACTGACAGAAACATGAACACTGAAGCTTTCTTT.

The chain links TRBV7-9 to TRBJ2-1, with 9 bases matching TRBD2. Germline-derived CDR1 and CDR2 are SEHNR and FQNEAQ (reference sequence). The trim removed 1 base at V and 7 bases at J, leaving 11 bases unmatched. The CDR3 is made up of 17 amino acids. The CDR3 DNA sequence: TGTGCCAGCAGCTTAGGGTCCTTAGCGGGAGACAGGAATGAGCAGTTCTTC. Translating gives CASSLGSLAGDRNEQFF. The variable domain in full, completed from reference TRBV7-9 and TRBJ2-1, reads DTGVSQNPRHKITKRGQNVTFRCDPISEHNRLYWYRQTLGQGPEFLTYFQNEAQLEKSRLLSDRFSAERPKGSFSTLEIQRTEQGDSAMYLCASSLGSLAGDRNEQFFGPGTRLTVL.

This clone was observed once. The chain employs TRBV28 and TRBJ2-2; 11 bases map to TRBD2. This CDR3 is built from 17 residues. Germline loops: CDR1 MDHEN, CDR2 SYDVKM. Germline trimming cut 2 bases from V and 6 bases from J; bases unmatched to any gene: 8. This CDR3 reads CASSLNSGRVRAGELFF. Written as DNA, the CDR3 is TGTGCCAGCAGTTTAAATAGCGGGAGGGTCCGAGCCGGGGAGCTGTTTTTT.

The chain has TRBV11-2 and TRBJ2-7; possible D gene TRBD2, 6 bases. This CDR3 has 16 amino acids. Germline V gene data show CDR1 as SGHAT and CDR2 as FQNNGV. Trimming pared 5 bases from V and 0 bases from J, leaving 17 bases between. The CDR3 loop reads CASSRRDSTFSYEQYF. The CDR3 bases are TGTGCCAGCAGCCGCCGGGACTCGACCTTCTCCTACGAGCAGTACTTC.

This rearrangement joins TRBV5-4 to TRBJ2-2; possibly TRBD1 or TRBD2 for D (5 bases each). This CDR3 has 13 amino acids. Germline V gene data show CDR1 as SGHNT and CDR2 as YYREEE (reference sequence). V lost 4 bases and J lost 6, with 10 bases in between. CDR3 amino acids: CASSISGPGELFF. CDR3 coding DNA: TGTGCCAGCAGCATATCGGGACCCGGGGAGCTGTTTTTT.

The CDR3 loop reads CASSLGGTEDIQYF. For the CDR3, the DNA is TGTGCCAGCAGCTTAGGGGGGACAGAGGACATTCAGTACTTC. V and J are TRBV11-2 and TRBJ2-4; TRBD1 agrees at 7 bases. The length of the CDR3 is 14 residues. Germline V gene sequence: CDR1 SGHAT, CDR2 FQNNGV. The J segment lost 8 bases and the V segment lost 1 base, leaving 5 bases of the junction unmatched.

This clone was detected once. CDR3 protein: CASSPPPGTRDQPQHF. In DNA form, the CDR3 reads TGTGCCAGCAGTCCGCCACCGGGCACTCGAGATCAGCCCCAGCATTTT. The chain links TRBV28 to TRBJ1-5; D gene unclear. V shed 5 bases and J shed 5 bases, with 19 bases lying between them. The CDR3 is made up of 16 amino acids. Per germline, CDR1 MDHEN and CDR2 SYDVKM.

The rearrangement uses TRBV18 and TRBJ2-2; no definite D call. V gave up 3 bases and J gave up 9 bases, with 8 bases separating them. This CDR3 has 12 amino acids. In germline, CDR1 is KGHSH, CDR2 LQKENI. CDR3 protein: CASSPGGWELFF. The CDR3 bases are TGTGCCAGCTCACCGGGTGGCTGGGAGCTGTTTTTT.

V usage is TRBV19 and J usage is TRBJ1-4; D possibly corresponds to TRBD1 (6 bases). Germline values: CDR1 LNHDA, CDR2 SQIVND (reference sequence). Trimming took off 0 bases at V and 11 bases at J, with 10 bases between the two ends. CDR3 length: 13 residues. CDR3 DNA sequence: TGTGCCAGTAGTATAGATCGGGGGCGGAAACTGTTTTTT. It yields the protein CASSIDRGRKLFF.

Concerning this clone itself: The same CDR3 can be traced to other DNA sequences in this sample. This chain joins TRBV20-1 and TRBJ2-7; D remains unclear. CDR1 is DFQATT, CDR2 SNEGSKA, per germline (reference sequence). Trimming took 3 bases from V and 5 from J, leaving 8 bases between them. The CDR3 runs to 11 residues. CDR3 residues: CSARVVHEQYF. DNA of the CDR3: TGCAGTGCTAGGGTAGTGCACGAGCAGTACTTC.

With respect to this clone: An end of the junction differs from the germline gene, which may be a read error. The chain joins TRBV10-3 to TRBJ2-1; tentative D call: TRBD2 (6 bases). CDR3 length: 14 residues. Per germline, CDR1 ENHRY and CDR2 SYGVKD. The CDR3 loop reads CAIRESAGQDEQFF. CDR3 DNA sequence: TGTGCCATCAGAGAGTCAGCGGGCCAGGATGAGCAGTTCTTC.

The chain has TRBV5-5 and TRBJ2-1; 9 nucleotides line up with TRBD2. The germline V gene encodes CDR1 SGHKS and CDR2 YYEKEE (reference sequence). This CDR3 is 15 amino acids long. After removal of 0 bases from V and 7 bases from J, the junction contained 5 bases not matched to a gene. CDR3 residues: CASSLAGTSSNEQFF. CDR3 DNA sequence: TGTGCCAGCAGCTTGGCCGGGACTAGCAGTAATGAGCAGTTCTTC.

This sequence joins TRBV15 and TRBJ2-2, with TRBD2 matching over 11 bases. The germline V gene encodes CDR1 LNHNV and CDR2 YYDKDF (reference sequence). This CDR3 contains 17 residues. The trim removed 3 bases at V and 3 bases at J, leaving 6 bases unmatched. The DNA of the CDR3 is TGTGCCACCAGCAGGGTTATTAGCGGGAGGGACACCGGGGAGCTGTTTTTT. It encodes CATSRVISGRDTGELFF.

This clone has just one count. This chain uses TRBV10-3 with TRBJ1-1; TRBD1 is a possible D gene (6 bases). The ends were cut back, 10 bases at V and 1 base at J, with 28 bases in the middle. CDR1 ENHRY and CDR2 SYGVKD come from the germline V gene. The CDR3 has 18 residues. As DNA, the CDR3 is TGTGCCACCTGGACCCCTACAGGGCGAGAAGGTAGGAACACTGAAGCTTTCTTT. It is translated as CATWTPTGREGRNTEAFF.

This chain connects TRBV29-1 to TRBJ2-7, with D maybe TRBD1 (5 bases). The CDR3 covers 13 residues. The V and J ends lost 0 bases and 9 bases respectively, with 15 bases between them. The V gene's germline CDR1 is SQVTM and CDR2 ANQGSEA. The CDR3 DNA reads TGCAGCGTTGAAGAGACGAAAGGGGTCGGGCAGTACTTC. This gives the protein CSVEETKGVGQYF.

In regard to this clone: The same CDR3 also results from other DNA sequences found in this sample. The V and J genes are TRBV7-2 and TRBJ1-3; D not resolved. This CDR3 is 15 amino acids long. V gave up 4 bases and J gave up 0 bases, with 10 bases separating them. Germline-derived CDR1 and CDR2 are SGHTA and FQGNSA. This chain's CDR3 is CASSSGYLSGNTIYF. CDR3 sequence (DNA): TGTGCCAGCAGCTCAGGTTACCTCTCTGGAAACACCATATATTTT.

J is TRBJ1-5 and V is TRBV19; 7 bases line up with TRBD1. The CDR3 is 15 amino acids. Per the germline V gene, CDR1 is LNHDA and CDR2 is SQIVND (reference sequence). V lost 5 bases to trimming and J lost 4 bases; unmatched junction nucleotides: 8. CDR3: CASSSTGQRNQPQHF. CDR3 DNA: TGTGCCAGTAGTTCCACGGGACAGAGAAATCAGCCCCAGCATTTT.

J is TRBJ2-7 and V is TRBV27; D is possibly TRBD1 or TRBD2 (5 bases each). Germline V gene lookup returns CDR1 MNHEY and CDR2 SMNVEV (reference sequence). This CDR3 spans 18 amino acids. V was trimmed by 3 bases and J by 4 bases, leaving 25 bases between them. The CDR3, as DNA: TGTGCCAGCAGTTTTTCCCGGGGCCTCACCCCAGCCTTTTACGAGCAGTACTTC. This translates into CASSFSRGLTPAFYEQYF.

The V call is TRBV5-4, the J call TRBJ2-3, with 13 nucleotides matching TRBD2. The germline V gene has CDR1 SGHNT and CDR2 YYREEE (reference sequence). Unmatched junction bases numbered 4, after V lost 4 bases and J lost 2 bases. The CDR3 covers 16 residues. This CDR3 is CASSPGLAGATDTQYF. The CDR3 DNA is TGTGCCAGCAGCCCAGGACTAGCGGGAGCCACAGATACGCAGTATTTT.